Listed below are T cell receptor beta chains from one sample, sequenced in a study of identical twins. In TCRdb, the 5' RACE reads were re-called with MiXCR into one record per CDR3 protein. The repertoire holds about 690,000 distinct CDR3 sequences, with around 21% as singletons. Another study also made use of these data, one on T cells expressing NK-cell markers.

Sample: PBMCs. Every receptor here comes from a woman aged 18-29 years in good health. CDR3s include the opening cysteine and the closing phenylalanine or tryptophan. Only some rows state a clone size, as once, few, many or a class for expanded clones.

J	V	size	CDR3
TRBJ2-1	TRBV20-1	.	CIGLAEDNEQFF
TRBJ2-1	TRBV5-1	.	CASSAGTSGRDEQFF
TRBJ2-7	TRBV11-3	.	CASSPPGRKSYEQYF
TRBJ1-6	TRBV4-1	.	CASSQVGVGPLHF
TRBJ1-6	TRBV7-8	few	CASSPVFSYNSPLHF
TRBJ2-1	TRBV24-1	.	CATSDPRAGGPDNEQFF
TRBJ1-1	TRBV9	few	CASSVENGAEAFF
TRBJ2-7	TRBV7-8	many	CASSDGRRDYEQYF
TRBJ1-5	TRBV5-1	many	CASSLSRLGTQPQHF
TRBJ1-1	TRBV7-9	many	CASSFMVREAFF
TRBJ1-5	TRBV12-3/TRBV12-4	.	CASSQLWDHQPQHF
TRBJ1-2	TRBV6-2/TRBV6-3	.	CASSWGADYGYTF
TRBJ1-1	TRBV20-1	.	CRPQNEAFF
TRBJ1-5	TRBV12-5	few	CASGLGQGWQPQHF
TRBJ2-6	TRBV18	.	CASSPRGTSSSGANVLTF
TRBJ2-5	TRBV21-1	.	CASSKERGGETQYF
TRBJ2-2	TRBV5-1	.	CASSPGTSGFAGELFF
TRBJ2-7	TRBV27	.	CASSLSLTGEQYF
TRBJ1-2	TRBV7-3	many	CASSLSSGRDGGYTF
TRBJ2-7	TRBV5-5	.	CASSLLFYEQYF
TRBJ2-3	TRBV11-2	many	CASSLTGSDTQYF
TRBJ1-6	TRBV27	.	CASSTTGRSPLHF
TRBJ1-5	TRBV27	.	CASSLSVGSNQPQHF
TRBJ1-2	TRBV20-1	.	CSARDGVGYTF
TRBJ2-1	TRBV27	.	CATRDSGSYNEQFF
TRBJ1-1	TRBV12-3/TRBV12-4	many	CASSGQGVTEAFF
TRBJ1-2	TRBV12-3/TRBV12-4	.	CASSPRSWPANYGYTF
TRBJ2-7	TRBV12-3/TRBV12-4	many	CASSLRENRYEQYF
TRBJ1-1	TRBV5-6	.	CASSLEVGGAGTEAFF
TRBJ1-2	TRBV27	.	CASSFQGAYGYTF
TRBJ1-4	TRBV20-1	few	CSARGGPSTNEKLFF